This TCR beta chain was recorded in a study of control samples from healthy donors and cancer patients. Data came from immunoSEQ multiplex PCR; TCRdb stores just in-frame clones and leaves some out. Of 20,000 to 30,000 clones listed, around four fifths are singletons. The CDR3 runs to 13 residues. Germline-derived CDR1 and CDR2 are LNHDA and SQIVND (reference sequence). V lost 5 bases, J lost 1 base, and 7 bases lay in between. This TCR derives from a man aged 60 to 75 with colorectal cancer. Sequencing was carried out using PBMCs. The chain employs TRBV19 and TRBJ2-3, with D unclear. CDR3 DNA: TGTGCCAGTAGTGTGGACCGCACAGATACGCAGTATTTT. It yields the protein CASSVDRTDTQYF.